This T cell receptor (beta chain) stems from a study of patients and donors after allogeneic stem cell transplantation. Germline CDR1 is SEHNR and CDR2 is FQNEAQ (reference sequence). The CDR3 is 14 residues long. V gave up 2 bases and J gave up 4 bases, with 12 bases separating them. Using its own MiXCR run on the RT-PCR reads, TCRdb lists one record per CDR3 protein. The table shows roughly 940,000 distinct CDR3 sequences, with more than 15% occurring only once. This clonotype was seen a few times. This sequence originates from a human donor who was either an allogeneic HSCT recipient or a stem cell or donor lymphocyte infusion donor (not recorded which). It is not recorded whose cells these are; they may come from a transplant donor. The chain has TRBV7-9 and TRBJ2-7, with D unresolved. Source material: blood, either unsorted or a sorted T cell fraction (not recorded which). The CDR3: CASSLNLQAYEQYF. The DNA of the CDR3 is TGTGCCAGCAGCTTAAATCTTCAGGCGTACGAGCAGTACTTC. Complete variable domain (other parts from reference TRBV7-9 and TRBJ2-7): DTGVSQNPRHKITKRGQNVTFRCDPISEHNRLYWYRQTLGQGPEFLTYFQNEAQLEKSRLLSDRFSAERPKGSFSTLEIQRTEQGDSAMYLCASSLNLQAYEQYFGPGTRLTVT.